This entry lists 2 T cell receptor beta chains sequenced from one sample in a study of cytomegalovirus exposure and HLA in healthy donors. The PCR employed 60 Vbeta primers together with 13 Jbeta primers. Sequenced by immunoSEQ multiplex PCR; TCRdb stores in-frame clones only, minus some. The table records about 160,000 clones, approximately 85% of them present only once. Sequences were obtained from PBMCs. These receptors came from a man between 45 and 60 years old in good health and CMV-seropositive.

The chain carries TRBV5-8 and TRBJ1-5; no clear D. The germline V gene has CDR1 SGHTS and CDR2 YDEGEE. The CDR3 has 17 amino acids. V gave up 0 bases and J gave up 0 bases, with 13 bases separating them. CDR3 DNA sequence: TGTGCCAGCAGCTTGGGTTGGGGAGCCCGTAGCAATCAGCCCCAGCATTTT. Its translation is CASSLGWGARSNQPQHF.

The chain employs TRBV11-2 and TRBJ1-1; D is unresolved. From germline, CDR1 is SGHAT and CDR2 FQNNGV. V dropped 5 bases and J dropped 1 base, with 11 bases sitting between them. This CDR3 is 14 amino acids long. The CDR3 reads CASSPSWANTEAFF. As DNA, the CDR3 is TGTGCCAGCAGCCCCTCTTGGGCGAACACTGAAGCTTTCTTT.